This entry describes one T cell receptor beta chain. The target antigen is unknown. The sample belongs to a study of CD8 T cells in ankylosing spondylitis. Study-wide points: Earlier reports found some motif variants in synovial fluid and blood in reactive arthritis. Disease-linked clones bore a CD8+ phenotype, appearing relatively rarely in peripheral blood. Significant enrichment of disease-linked clones was reportedly seen in matched ankylosing spondylitis synovial fluid.

TCRdb recomputed calls from the 5' RACE reads with MiXCR, one row per CDR3 protein. The table records some 350,000 distinct CDR3 sequences, approximately 14% of them present only once. V lost 10 bases, J lost 4 bases, and 15 bases lay in between. The CDR3 runs 13 residues. Germline V gene data show CDR1 as ENHRY and CDR2 as SYGVKD. The TCR comes from a male donor with ankylosing spondylitis or in good health (not recorded which). The sequenced material came from blood, either unsorted or a sorted T cell fraction (not recorded which). J is TRBJ2-3 and V is TRBV10-3; D perhaps matches TRBD1 (6 bases). This chain's CDR3 is CATSGDYADTQYF. The CDR3 DNA sequence: TGTGCCACCTCAGGGGATTATGCAGATACGCAGTATTTT.